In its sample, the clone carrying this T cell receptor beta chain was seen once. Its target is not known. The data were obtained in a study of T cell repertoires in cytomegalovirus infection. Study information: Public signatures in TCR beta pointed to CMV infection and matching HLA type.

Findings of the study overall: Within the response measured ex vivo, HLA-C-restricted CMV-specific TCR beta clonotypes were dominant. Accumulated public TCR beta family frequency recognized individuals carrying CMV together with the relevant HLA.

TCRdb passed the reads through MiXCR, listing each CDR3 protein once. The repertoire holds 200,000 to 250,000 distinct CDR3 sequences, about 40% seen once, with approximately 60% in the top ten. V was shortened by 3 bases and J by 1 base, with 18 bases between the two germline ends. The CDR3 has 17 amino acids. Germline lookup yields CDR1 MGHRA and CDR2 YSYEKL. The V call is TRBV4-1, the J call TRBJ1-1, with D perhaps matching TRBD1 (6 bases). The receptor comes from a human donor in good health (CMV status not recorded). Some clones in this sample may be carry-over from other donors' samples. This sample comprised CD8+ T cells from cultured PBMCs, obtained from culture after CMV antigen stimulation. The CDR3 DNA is TGCGCCAGCAGCCAGGAGCCGCAGGGGATGGGGAACACTGAAGCTTTCTTT. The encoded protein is CASSQEPQGMGNTEAFF.